Sequencing of this T cell receptor beta chain was carried out in a study of OX40 agonist ivuxolimab in advanced cancers. Study background: A partial response was reached by three patients: one with hepatocellular carcinoma and two with cutaneous melanoma.

Autoimmune disease history or systemic immunosuppression led to patient exclusion. Repertoires were generated with immunoSEQ multiplex PCR, while TCRdb's copy carries only in-frame clones and drops some. The sample consists of under 95,000 clones, roughly 87% of them appearing once. Germline CDR1 reads MGHRA; CDR2 reads YSYEKL. V lost 4 bases to trimming and J lost 6 bases, with 18 bases between them. CDR3 size: 15 residues. The chain links TRBV4-1 to TRBJ1-2; the D is unclear. The source is an adult with an advanced solid tumor such as melanoma, head and neck, liver or kidney cancer. Sequenced here: CD4+ or CD8+ T cells sorted from blood, sampled in a trial of the OX40 agonist ivuxolimab. In nucleotides, the CDR3 is TGCGCCAGCAGCCCCAACCCCGGGGTCTCGCATGGCTACACCTTC. Its protein product is CASSPNPGVSHGYTF.